These T cell receptor beta chains were read from a single sample in a study of T cell repertoires in cytomegalovirus infection. Antigens of these TCRs are unknown. Via MiXCR, TCRdb re-called the reads, giving one row per CDR3 protein. The sample holds approximately 910,000 distinct CDR3 sequences; approximately 31% are singletons and the top ten take 11% to 15%. Source: cultured CD8+ T cells from PBMCs, taken from culture after CMV antigen stimulation. These receptors all come from a human donor in good health (CMV status not recorded). Some clones in this sample may be carry-over from other donors' samples. Both conserved end residues are part of each CDR3. D genes are given only for firm matches. Not every row has a clone size; where given, it reads once, few, many or a size class.

>TRBJ1-5|TRBV7-9|.|.
CASSLEGWVSNQPQHF
TGTGCCAGCAGCTTAGAGGGTTGGGTTAGCAATCAGCCCCAGCATTTT
>TRBJ1-1|TRBV6-6|.|.
CVSSRYGSTEAFF
TGTGTCAGCAGTCGGTACGGATCCACTGAAGCTTTCTTT
>TRBJ1-1|TRBV5-4|TRBD1|.
CASTPDRVVTEAFF
TGTGCCAGCACCCCGGACAGGGTGGTTACTGAAGCTTTCTTT
>TRBJ2-1|TRBV5-6|.|few
CASSADRFAPEQFF
TGTGCCAGCAGCGCCGACAGATTTGCACCTGAGCAGTTCTTC
>TRBJ1-1|TRBV7-4|.|.
CASSPPGDGTEAFF
TGTGCCAGCAGCCCCCCGGGGGATGGGACTGAAGCTTTCTTT
>TRBJ1-5|TRBV7-8|TRBD1|.
CASSPGGLGNQPQHF
TGTGCCAGCAGCCCAGGGGGGTTAGGCAATCAGCCCCAGCATTTT
>TRBJ2-3|TRBV27|.|.
CASTPLGSSTDTQYF
TGTGCCAGCACCCCCCTAGGGTCTAGCACAGATACGCAGTATTTT
>TRBJ1-1|TRBV14|.|.
CASSPRIDSLNTEAFF
TGTGCCAGCAGCCCCCGCATCGACAGCTTGAACACTGAAGCTTTCTTT
>TRBJ1-6|TRBV7-8|.|many
CASSLGQGGSYNSPLHF
TGTGCCAGCAGCTTAGGCCAGGGCGGCTCCTATAATTCACCCCTCCACTTT
>TRBJ1-3|TRBV27|.|.
CASSFGGRGNTIYF
TGTGCCAGCAGTTTCGGCGGACGTGGAAACACCATATATTTT
>TRBJ2-1|TRBV27|.|few
CASTPGTSGIQKEQFF
TGTGCCAGCACCCCAGGGACGTCGGGTATTCAGAAGGAGCAGTTCTTC
>TRBJ2-1|TRBV2|.|few
CASSEGTQDEQFF
TGTGCCAGCAGTGAAGGGACTCAGGATGAGCAGTTCTTC
>TRBJ2-2|TRBV6-1|.|.
CASSDIGGELFF
TGTGCCAGCAGTGATATCGGCGGGGAGCTGTTTTTT
>TRBJ2-1|TRBV10-3|.|few
CAISTRTFYNEQFF
TGTGCCATCAGTACAAGGACATTTTACAATGAGCAGTTCTTC
>TRBJ2-7|TRBV20-1|TRBD2|.
CSASWPGGGSYEQYF
TGCAGTGCTAGCTGGCCTGGCGGGGGTTCCTACGAGCAGTACTTC
>TRBJ1-1|TRBV27|.|.
CASSLTPGISRVNTEAFF
TGTGCCAGCAGTCTAACGCCAGGGATCTCGAGGGTGAACACTGAAGCTTTCTTT
>TRBJ1-1|TRBV19|.|few
CASSVRELMGAEAFF
TGTGCCAGTTCGGTCAGGGAGCTGATGGGCGCTGAAGCTTTCTTT
>TRBJ1-5|TRBV12-3/TRBV12-4|.|many
CASSFDVAPTLYSNQPQHF
TGTGCCAGCAGTTTTGATGTGGCCCCGACCCTTTATAGCAATCAGCCCCAGCATTTT
>TRBJ2-1|TRBV6-2/TRBV6-3|.|.
CASSEQLGSTGEQFF
TGTGCCAGCAGTGAACAACTGGGCAGCACAGGGGAGCAGTTCTTC
>TRBJ2-3|TRBV12-3/TRBV12-4|TRBD1|few
CASREQGARADTQYF
TGTGCCAGCAGAGAGCAGGGGGCTAGGGCAGATACGCAGTATTTT
>TRBJ2-3|TRBV5-1|TRBD2|few
CASSLLAVVTDTQYF
TGCGCCAGCAGCTTGCTAGCGGTGGTAACAGATACGCAGTATTTT
>TRBJ2-3|TRBV27|.|.
CASSSGVGQYF
TGTGCCAGCAGTTCGGGGGTAGGGCAGTATTTT
>TRBJ2-5|TRBV7-7|.|few
CASSLQTGLQETQYF
TGTGCTAGCAGCTTACAAACCGGGCTCCAAGAGACCCAGTACTTC
>TRBJ2-1|TRBV7-6|TRBD2|few
CASSFPLAGGPNEQFF
TGTGCCAGCAGCTTCCCACTGGCGGGGGGGCCAAATGAGCAGTTCTTC
>TRBJ1-2|TRBV20-1|.|.
CSASRGSHYGYTF
TGCAGTGCTAGTCGGGGTTCCCACTATGGCTACACCTTC
>TRBJ2-1|TRBV7-8|TRBD2|.
CASSQGLAGAQFAQFF
TGTGCCAGCAGCCAAGGACTAGCGGGGGCCCAATTTGCGCAGTTCTTC
>TRBJ1-5|TRBV19|.|.
CASSIAGGQPQHF
TGTGCCAGTAGTATAGCGGGGGGCCAGCCCCAGCATTTT
>TRBJ1-5|TRBV12-3/TRBV12-4|.|.
CASSLGRQGRQPQHF
TGTGCCAGCAGTTTGGGGCGCCAGGGTCGTCAGCCCCAGCATTTT
>TRBJ2-1|TRBV7-3|.|.
CASSGPGLYNEQFF
TGTGCCAGCAGCGGGCCGGGACTCTACAATGAGCAGTTCTTC
>TRBJ1-1|TRBV7-8|TRBD1|few
CASSRRDRDTEAFF
TGTGCCAGCAGTAGGCGGGACAGGGACACTGAAGCTTTCTTT
>TRBJ2-1|TRBV5-5|.|many
CASSLPGGAEQFF
TGTGCCAGCAGCTTGCCTGGTGGCGCCGAGCAGTTCTTC
>TRBJ2-7|TRBV5-1|TRBD1|few
CASSLRPPDRGLIPYEQYF
TGCGCCAGCAGCTTGCGCCCTCCCGACAGGGGGCTAATACCCTACGAGCAGTACTTC
>TRBJ1-2|TRBV7-9|.|many
CASRPTGQYGYTF
TGTGCCAGCAGACCCACCGGGCAGTATGGCTACACCTTC
>TRBJ2-6|TRBV7-9|.|.
CASSLNHGQGANVLTF
TGTGCCAGCAGCTTAAACCACGGGCAAGGGGCCAACGTCCTGACTTTC
>TRBJ1-1|TRBV7-9|.|.
CASSPRGQIEAFF
TGTGCCAGCAGCCCTCGAGGGCAGATTGAAGCTTTCTTT
>TRBJ1-5|TRBV11-2|.|many
CASSLEQEGRNQPQHF
TGTGCCAGCAGCTTAGAACAAGAGGGAAGGAACCAGCCCCAGCATTTT
>TRBJ2-1|TRBV14|TRBD2|.
CASSPLLAGVYNEQFF
TGTGCCAGCAGCCCATTACTAGCGGGGGTCTACAATGAGCAGTTCTTC
>TRBJ1-5|TRBV6-6|TRBD1|.
CASRLRDRKNQPQHF
TGTGCCAGCAGACTCCGGGACAGAAAAAATCAGCCCCAGCATTTT
>TRBJ2-3|TRBV6-6|.|.
CASASTDTQYF
TGTGCCAGCGCCAGCACAGATACGCAGTATTTT
>TRBJ2-1|TRBV27|.|.
CASSFNDRTSYNEQFF
TGTGCCAGCAGTTTCAACGACCGAACCTCCTACAATGAGCAGTTCTTC
>TRBJ1-3|TRBV25-1|.|.
CASSPKEGSGNTIYF
TGTGCCAGCAGTCCAAAGGAGGGCTCTGGAAACACCATATATTTT
>TRBJ2-5|TRBV20-1|TRBD2|few
CSVILAGGPRWFGETQYF
TGCAGTGTCATACTAGCGGGGGGACCACGCTGGTTTGGTGAGACCCAGTACTTC
>TRBJ1-1|TRBV7-3|.|many
CASSSNMNTEAFF
TGTGCCAGCAGTTCAAACATGAACACTGAAGCTTTCTTT
>TRBJ2-4|TRBV4-3|.|few
CASSQRTGQNIQYF
TGCGCCAGCAGCCAAAGGACGGGTCAAAACATTCAGTACTTC
>TRBJ1-5|TRBV7-9|TRBD1|once
CASSPPGTGYKQPQHF
TGTGCCAGCAGCCCCCCAGGGACAGGATACAAACAGCCCCAGCATTTT